The 5 T cell receptor beta chains reported below all come from one sample, sequenced in a study of cytomegalovirus exposure and HLA in healthy donors. Sequenced by immunoSEQ multiplex PCR; TCRdb stores in-frame clones only, minus some. Here the sample spans more than 65,000 clones, approximately 96% being singletons. Sequences were obtained from PBMCs. The receptors originated from a woman under 30 in good health and CMV-seronegative.

The gene calls are TRBV9 and TRBJ2-7; TRBD2 might be the D (5 bases). Germline loops: CDR1 SGDLS, CDR2 YYNGEE. The CDR3 loop spans 13 amino acids. V gave up 2 bases and J gave up 7 bases, with 13 bases separating them. CDR3 in DNA: TGTGCCAGCAGCGTGGGATTCTCGGGGGAGCAGTACTTC. Translated: CASSVGFSGEQYF.

This chain joins TRBV20-1 and TRBJ1-2; D gene uncertain. Between the trimmed V and J ends, which lost 7 bases and 6 bases, there was a span of 12 bases. Looked up from germline, CDR1 is DFQATT and CDR2 is SNEGSKA (reference sequence). The CDR3 runs to 11 residues. The CDR3 protein is CSVFGRDGYTF. Here the CDR3 DNA reads TGCAGTGTATTCGGGCGGGATGGCTACACCTTC.

This clone is a singleton in its sample. V usage is TRBV13 and J usage is TRBJ2-1, with 7 bases lining up with TRBD2. Trimming at V came to 1 base and at J to 4 bases, leaving 10 bases not matched to a gene. The CDR3 totals 17 residues. CDR1 and CDR2 (germline): PRHDT, FYEKMQ (reference sequence). CDR3 nucleotides: TGTGCCAGCAGCTTAGACCTGGCGCTAGCGGATTACAATGAGCAGTTCTTC. Its protein product is CASSLDLALADYNEQFF. The variable domain in full, with the rest retrieved from reference TRBV13 and TRBJ2-1, is AAGVIQSPRHLIKEKRETATLKCYPIPRHDTVYWYQQGPGQDPQFLISFYEKMQSDKGSIPDRFSAQQFSDYHSELNMSSLELGDSALYFCASSLDLALADYNEQFFGPGTRLTVL.

This chain links TRBV7-2 with TRBJ2-7; tentative D call: TRBD1 (6 bases). Trimming shortened V by 1 base and J by 2 bases, and 18 bases separated the two germline ends. CDR1 is SGHTA, CDR2 FQGNSA, per germline. The CDR3 is 17 amino acids. The CDR3 DNA follows: TGTGCCAGCAGCTTAGACCGTGTGGACAGTCTGCCCTACGAGCAGTACTTC. Encoded protein: CASSLDRVDSLPYEQYF.

The V call is TRBV4-1, the J call TRBJ2-7; 8 nucleotides align to TRBD1. The CDR3 runs 15 residues. The germline CDR1 and CDR2 sequences are MGHRA and YSYEKL. The junction had 13 bases not matched to a gene; V was cut back by 3 bases and J by 9 bases. Here the CDR3 DNA reads TGCGCCAGCAGCCACCCGGACAGGGAAGTAGCCCCGCAGTACTTC. Amino acids: CASSHPDREVAPQYF.